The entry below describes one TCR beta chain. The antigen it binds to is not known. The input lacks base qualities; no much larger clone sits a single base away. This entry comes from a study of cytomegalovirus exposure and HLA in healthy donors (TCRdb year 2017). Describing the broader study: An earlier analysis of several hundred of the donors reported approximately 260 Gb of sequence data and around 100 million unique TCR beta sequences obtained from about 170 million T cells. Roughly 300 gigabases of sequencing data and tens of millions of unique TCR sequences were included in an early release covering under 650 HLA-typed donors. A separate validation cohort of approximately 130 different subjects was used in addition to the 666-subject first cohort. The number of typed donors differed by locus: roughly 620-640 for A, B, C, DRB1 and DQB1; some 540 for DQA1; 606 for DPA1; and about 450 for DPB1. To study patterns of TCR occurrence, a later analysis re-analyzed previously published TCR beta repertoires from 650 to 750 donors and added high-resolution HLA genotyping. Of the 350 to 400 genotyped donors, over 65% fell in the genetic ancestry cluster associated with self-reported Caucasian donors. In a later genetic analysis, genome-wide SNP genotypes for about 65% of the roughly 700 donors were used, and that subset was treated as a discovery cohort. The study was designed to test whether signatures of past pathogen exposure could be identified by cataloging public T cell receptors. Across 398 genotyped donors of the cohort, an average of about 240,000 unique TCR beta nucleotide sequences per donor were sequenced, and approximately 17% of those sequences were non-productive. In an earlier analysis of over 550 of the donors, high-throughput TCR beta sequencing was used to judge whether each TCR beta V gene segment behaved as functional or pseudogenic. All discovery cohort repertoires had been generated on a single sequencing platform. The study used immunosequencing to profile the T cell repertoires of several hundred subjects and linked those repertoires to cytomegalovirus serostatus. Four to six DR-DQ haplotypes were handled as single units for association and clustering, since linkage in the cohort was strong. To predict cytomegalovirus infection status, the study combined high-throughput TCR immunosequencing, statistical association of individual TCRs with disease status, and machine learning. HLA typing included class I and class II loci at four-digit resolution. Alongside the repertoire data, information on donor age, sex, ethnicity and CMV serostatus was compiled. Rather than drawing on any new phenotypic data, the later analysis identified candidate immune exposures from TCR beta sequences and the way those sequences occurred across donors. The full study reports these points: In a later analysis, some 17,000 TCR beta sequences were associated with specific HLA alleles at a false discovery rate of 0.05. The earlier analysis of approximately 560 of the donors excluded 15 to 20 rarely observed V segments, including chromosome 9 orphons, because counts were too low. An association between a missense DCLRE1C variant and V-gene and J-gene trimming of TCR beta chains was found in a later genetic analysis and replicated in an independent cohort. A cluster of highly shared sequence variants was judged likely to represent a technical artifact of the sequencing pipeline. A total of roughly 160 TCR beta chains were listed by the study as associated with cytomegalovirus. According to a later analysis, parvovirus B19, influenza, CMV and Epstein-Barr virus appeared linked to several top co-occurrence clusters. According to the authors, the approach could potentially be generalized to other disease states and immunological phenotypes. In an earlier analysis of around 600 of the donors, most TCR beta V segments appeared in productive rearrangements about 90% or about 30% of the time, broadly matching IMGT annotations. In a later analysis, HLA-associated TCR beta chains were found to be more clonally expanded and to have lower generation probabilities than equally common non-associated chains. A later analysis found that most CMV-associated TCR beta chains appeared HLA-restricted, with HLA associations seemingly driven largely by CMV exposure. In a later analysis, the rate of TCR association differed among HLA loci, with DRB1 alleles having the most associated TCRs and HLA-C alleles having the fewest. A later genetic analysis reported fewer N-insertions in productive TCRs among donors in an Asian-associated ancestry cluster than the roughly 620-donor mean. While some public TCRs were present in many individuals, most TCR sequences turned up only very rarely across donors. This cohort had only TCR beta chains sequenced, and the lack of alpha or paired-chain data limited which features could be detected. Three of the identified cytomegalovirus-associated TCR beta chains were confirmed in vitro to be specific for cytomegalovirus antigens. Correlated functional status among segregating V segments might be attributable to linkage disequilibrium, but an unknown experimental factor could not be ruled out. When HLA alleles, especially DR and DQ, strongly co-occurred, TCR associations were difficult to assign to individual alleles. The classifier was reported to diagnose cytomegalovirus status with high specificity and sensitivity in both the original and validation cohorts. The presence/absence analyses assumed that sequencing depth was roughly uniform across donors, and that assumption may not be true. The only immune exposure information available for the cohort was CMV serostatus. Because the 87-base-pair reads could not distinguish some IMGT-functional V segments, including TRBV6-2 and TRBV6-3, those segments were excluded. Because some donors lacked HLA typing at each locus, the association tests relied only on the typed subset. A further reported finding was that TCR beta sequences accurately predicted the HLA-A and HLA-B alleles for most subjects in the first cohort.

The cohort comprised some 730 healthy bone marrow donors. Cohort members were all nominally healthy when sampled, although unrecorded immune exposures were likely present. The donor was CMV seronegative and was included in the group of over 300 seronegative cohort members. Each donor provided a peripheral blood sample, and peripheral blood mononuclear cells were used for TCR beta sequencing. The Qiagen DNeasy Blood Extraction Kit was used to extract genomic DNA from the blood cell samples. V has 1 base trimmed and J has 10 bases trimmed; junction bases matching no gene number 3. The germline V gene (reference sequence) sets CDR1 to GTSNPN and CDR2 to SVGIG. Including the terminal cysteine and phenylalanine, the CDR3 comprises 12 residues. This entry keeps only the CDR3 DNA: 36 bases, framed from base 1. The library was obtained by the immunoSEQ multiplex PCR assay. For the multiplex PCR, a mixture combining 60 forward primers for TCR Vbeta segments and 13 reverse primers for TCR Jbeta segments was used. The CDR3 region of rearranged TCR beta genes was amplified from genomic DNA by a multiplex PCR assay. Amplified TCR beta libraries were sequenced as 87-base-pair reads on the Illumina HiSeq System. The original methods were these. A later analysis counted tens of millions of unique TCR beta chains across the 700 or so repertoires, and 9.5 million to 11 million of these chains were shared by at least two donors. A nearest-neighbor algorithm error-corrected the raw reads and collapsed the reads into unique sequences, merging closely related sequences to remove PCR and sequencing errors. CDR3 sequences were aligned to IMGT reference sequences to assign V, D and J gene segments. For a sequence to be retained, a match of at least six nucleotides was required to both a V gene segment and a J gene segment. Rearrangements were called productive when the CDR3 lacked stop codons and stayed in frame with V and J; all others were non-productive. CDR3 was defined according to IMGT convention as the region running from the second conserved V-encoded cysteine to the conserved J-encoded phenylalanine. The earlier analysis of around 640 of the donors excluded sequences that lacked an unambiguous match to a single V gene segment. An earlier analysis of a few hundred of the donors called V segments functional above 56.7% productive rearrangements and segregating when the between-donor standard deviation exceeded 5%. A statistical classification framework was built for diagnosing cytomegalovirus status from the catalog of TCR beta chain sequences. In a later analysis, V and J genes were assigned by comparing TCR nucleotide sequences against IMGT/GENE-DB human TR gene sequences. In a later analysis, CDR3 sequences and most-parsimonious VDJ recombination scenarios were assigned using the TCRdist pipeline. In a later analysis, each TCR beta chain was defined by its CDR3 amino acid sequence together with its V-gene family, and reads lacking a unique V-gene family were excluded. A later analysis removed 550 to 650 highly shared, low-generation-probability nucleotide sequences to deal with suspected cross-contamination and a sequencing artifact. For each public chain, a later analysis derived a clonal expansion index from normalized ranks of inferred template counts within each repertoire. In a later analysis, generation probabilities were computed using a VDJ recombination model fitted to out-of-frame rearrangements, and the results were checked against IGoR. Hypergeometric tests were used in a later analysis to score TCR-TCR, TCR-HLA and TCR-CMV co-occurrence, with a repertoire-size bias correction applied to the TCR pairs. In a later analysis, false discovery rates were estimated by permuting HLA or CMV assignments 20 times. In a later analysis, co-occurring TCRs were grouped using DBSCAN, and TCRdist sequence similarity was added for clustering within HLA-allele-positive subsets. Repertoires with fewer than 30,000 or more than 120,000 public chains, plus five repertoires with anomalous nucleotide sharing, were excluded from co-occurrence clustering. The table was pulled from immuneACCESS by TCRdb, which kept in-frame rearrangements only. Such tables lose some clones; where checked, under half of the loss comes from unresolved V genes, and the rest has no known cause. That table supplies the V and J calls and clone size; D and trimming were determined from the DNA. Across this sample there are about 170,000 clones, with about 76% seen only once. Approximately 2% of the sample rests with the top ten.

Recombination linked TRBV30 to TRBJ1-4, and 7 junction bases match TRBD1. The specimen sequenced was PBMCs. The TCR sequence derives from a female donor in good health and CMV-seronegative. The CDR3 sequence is CAWSGQGGKLFF. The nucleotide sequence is TGTGCCTGGAGTGGACAGGGCGGAAAACTGTTTTTT.